This T cell receptor (beta chain) was recorded in a study of T-cell reconstitution after alpha-beta-depleted transplantation in children. V shed 0 bases and J shed 2 bases, with 8 bases lying between them. The CDR3 extends over 14 amino acids. The authors prepared the TCRbeta library with unique molecular identifiers. TCRdb redid the calling of the PCR reads with MiXCR, one entry per CDR3 protein. Here the sample spans hundreds of thousands of distinct CDR3 sequences, approximately 12% being singletons. This clonotype was seen many times. This TCR derives from a male patient under 18 who had a stem cell transplant for acute myeloid leukemia, so the T cells may come from the graft donor. Source: PBMCs, mostly from graft donor cells, taken 360 days after TCRalphabeta/CD19-depleted stem cell transplant. V gene TRBV12-3 or TRBV12-4 combines with J gene TRBJ2-7; D uncertain. CDR3 in amino acids: CASSLAGATYEQYF. DNA for the CDR3: TGTGCCAGCAGTTTAGCAGGCGCAACCTACGAGCAGTACTTC.